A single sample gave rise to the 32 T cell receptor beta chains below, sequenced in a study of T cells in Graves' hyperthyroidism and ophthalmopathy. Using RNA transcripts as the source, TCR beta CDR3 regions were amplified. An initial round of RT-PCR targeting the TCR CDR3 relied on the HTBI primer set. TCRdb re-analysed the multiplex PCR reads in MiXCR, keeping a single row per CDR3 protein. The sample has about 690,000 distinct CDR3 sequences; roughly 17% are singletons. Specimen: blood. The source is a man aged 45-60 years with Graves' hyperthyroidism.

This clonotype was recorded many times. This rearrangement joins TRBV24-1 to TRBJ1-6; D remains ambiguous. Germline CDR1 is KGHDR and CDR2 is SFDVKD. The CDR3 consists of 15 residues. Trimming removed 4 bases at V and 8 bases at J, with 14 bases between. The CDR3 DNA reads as TGTGCCACCAGTGACCCCGCTCGACCTGATTCACCCCTCCACTTT. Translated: CATSDPARPDSPLHF.

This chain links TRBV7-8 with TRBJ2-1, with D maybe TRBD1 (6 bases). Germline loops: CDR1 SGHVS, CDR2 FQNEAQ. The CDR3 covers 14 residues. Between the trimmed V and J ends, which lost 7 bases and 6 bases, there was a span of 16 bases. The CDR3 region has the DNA TGTGCCAGCACCCGGACAGTAGTGGGCAATGAGCAGTTCTTC. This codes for CASTRTVVGNEQFF.

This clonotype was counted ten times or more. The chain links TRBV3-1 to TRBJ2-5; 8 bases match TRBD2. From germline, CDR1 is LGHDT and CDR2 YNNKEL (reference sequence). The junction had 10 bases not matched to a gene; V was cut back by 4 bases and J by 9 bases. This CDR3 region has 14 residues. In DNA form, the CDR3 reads TGTGCCAGCAGCCTTAGCGGGGCTGATCGGGCCCAGTACTTC. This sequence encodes CASSLSGADRAQYF.

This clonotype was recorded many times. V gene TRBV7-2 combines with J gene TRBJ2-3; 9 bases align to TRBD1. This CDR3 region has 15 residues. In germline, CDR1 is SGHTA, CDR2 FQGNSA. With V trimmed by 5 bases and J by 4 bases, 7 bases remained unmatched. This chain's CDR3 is CASSPLGQGSDTQYF. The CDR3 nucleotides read TGTGCCAGCAGCCCGCTGGGACAGGGTTCAGATACGCAGTATTTT. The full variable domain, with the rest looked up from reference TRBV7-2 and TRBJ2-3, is GAGVSQSPSNKVTEKGKDVELRCDPISGHTALYWYRQSLGQGLEFLIYFQGNSAPDKSGLPSDRFSAERTGGSVSTLTIQRTQQEDSAVYLCASSPLGQGSDTQYFGPGTRLTVL.

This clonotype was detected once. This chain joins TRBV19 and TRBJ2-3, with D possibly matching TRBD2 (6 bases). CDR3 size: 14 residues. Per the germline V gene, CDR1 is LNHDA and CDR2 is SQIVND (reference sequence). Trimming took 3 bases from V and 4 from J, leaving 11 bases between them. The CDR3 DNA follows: TGTGCCAGTAGTATCGCGGGAAGTGCAGATACGCAGTATTTT. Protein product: CASSIAGSADTQYF.

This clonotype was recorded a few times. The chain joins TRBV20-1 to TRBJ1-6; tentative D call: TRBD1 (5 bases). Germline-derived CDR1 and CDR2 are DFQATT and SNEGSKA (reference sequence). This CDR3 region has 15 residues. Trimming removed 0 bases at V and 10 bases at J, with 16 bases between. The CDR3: CSARDSRAGRSPLHF. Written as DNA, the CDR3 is TGCAGTGCTAGAGACTCTAGGGCAGGGAGATCACCCCTCCACTTT.

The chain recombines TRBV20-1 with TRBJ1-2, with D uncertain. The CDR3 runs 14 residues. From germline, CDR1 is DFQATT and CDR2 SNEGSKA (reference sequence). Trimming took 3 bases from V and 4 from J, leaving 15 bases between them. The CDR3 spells CSASYAATIYGYTF. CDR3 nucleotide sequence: TGCAGTGCTAGTTACGCGGCTACCATCTATGGCTACACCTTC.

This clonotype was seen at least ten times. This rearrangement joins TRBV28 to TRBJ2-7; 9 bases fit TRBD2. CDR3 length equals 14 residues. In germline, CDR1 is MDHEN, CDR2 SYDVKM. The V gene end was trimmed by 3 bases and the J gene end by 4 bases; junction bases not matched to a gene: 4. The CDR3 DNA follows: TGTGCCAGCAGTTTTCAAGCGGGAGGATACGAGCAGTACTTC. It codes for CASSFQAGGYEQYF.

The CDR3 DNA follows: TGTGCCAGCAGGGGAGGTAGCGGGAGGACAGAGACCCAGTACTTC. Protein product: CASRGGSGRTETQYF. This chain links TRBV2 with TRBJ2-5; 10 bases match TRBD2. After removal of 6 bases from V and 4 bases from J, the junction contained 8 bases not matched to a gene. Germline-derived CDR1 and CDR2 are SNHLY and FYNNEI. This CDR3 has 15 residues.

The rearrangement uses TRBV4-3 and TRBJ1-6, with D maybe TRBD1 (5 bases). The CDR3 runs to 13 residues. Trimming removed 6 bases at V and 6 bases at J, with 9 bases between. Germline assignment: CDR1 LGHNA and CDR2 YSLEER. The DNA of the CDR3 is TGCGCCAGCAGAAGGGACGGTAATTCACCCCTCCACTTT. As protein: CASRRDGNSPLHF.

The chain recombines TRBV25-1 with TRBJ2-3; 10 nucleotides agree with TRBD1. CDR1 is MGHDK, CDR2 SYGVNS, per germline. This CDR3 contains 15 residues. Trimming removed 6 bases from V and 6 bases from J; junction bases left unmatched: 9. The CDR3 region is CASSSWTGGSDTQYF. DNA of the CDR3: TGTGCCAGCAGCTCCTGGACAGGGGGAAGTGATACGCAGTATTTT.

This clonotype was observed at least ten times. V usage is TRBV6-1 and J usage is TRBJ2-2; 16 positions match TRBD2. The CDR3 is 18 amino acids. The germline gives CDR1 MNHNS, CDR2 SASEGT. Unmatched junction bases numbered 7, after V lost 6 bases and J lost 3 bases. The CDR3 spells CASRGTSGRAMDTGELFF. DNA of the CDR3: TGTGCCAGCAGGGGGACTAGCGGGAGGGCGATGGACACCGGGGAGCTGTTTTTT.

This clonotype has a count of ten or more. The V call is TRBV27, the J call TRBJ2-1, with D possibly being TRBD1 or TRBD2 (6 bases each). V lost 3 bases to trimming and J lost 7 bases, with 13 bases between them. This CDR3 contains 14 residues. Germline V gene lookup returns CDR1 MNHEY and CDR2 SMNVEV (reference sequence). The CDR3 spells CASSFLLGGNEQFF. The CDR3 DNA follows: TGTGCCAGCAGTTTTCTACTAGGGGGGAATGAGCAGTTCTTC.

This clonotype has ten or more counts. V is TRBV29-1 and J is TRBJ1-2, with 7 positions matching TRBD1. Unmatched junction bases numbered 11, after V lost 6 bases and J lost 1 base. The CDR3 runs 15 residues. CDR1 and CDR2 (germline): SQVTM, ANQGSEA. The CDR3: CSVISGQQNNYGYTF. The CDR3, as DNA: TGCAGCGTCATATCGGGACAGCAGAATAACTATGGCTACACCTTC.

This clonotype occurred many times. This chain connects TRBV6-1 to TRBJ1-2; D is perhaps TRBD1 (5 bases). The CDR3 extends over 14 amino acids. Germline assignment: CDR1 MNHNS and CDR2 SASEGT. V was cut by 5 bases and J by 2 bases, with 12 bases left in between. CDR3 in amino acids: CASSLTDANYGYTF. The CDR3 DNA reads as TGTGCCAGCAGTTTGACAGACGCGAACTATGGCTACACCTTC.

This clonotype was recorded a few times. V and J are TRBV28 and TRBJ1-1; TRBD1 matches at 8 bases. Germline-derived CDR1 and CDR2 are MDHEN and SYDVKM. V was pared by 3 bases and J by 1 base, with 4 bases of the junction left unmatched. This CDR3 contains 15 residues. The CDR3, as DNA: TGTGCCAGCAGTTTGCCGCAGGGGGCGAACACTGAAGCTTTCTTT. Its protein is CASSLPQGANTEAFF.

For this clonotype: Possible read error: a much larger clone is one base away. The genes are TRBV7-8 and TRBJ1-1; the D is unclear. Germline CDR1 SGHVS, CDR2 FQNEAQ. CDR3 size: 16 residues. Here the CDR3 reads CTSSPRGLRVNTEAFF. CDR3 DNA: TGTACCAGCAGTCCAAGAGGACTTCGTGTGAACACTGAAGCTTTCTTT.

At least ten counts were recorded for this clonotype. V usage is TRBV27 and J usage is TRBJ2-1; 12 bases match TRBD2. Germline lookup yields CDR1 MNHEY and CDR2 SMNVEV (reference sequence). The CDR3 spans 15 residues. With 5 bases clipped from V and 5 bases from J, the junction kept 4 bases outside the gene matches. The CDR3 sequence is CASSVTSGRNNEQFF. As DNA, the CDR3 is TGTGCCAGCAGTGTTACTAGCGGGAGGAACAATGAGCAGTTCTTC.

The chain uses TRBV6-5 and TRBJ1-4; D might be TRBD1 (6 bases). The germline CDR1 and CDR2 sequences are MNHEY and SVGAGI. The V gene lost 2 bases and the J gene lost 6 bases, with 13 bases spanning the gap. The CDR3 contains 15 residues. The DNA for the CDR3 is TGTGCCAGCAGTTACGCACGGGGGCGCCATGAAAAACTGTTTTTT. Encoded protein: CASSYARGRHEKLFF.

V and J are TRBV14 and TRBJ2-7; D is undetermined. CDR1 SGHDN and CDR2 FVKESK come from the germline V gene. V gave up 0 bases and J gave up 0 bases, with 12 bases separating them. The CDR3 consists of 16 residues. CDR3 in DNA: TGTGCCAGCAGCCAAGAGTCCGGGTTGGGCTCCTACGAGCAGTACTTC. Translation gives CASSQESGLGSYEQYF.

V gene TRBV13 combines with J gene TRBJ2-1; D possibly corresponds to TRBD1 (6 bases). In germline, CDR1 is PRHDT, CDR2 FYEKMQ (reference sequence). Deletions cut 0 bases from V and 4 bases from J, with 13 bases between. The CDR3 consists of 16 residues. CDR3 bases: TGTGCCAGCAGCTTAGGGCGGCAGGGGTCTTACAATGAGCAGTTCTTC. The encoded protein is CASSLGRQGSYNEQFF.

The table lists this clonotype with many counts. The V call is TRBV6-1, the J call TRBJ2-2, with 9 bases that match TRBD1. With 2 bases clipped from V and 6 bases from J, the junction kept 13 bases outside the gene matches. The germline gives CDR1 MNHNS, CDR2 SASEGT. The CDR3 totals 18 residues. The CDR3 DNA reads TGTGCCAGCAGTGAATTGCCCCCCGGGACAGGGAGACCCGGGGAGCTGTTTTTT. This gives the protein CASSELPPGTGRPGELFF.

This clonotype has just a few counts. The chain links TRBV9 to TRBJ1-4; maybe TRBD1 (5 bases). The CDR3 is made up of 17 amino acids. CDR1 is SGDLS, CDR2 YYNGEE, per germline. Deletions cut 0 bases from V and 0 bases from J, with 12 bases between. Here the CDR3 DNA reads TGTGCCAGCAGCGTAGGGTCGGGACCTGCAACTAATGAAAAACTGTTTTTT. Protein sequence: CASSVGSGPATNEKLFF. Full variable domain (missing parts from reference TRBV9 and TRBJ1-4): DSGVTQTPKHLITATGQRVTLRCSPRSGDLSVYWYQQSLDQGLQFLIQYYNGEERAKGNILERFSAQQFPDLHSELNLSSLELGDSALYFCASSVGSGPATNEKLFFGSGTQLSVL.

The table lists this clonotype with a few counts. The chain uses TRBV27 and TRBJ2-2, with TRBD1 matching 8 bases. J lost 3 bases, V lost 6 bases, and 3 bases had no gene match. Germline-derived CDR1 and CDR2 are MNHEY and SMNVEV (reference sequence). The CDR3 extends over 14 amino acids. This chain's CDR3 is CASRTGVDTGELFF. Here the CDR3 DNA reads TGTGCCAGCAGGACAGGGGTGGACACCGGGGAGCTGTTTTTT.

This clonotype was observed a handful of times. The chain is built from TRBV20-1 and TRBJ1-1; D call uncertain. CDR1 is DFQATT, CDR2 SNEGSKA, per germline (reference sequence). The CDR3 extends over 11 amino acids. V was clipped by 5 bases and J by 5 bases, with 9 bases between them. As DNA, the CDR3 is TGCAGTGCTCGAGGGAGGACTGAAGCTTTCTTT. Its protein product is CSARGRTEAFF.

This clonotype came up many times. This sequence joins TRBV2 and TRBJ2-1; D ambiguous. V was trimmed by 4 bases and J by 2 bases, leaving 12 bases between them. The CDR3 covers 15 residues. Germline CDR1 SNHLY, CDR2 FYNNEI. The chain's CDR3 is CASSGRVTTYNEQFF. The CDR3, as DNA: TGTGCCAGCAGTGGACGGGTTACAACCTACAATGAGCAGTTCTTC.

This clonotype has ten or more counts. DNA for the CDR3: TGTGCCAGCAGCATGGGACTAGCGGGAGCTCTATCCACAGATACGCAGTATTTT. Protein product: CASSMGLAGALSTDTQYF. The chain links TRBV11-2 to TRBJ2-3, with 14 bases matching TRBD2. Trimming at V came to 5 bases and at J to 2 bases, leaving 9 bases not matched to a gene. Per the germline V gene, CDR1 is SGHAT and CDR2 is FQNNGV. This CDR3 contains 18 residues.

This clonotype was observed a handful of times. The CDR3 loop reads CASSQVAWEDLPETQYF. CDR3 nucleotides: TGTGCCAGCAGCCAAGTTGCGTGGGAGGATCTTCCAGAGACCCAGTACTTC. J is TRBJ2-5 and V is TRBV3-1; TRBD2 is a possible D gene (6 bases). CDR3 length equals 17 residues. The ends were cut back, 1 base at V and 4 bases at J, with 19 bases in the middle. From germline, CDR1 is LGHDT and CDR2 YNNKEL (reference sequence).

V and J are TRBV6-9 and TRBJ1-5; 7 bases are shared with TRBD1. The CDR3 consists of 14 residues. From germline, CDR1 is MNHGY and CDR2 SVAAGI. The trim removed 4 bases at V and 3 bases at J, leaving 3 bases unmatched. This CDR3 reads CASSSQGVNQPQHF. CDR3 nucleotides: TGTGCCAGCAGTTCGCAGGGGGTCAATCAGCCCCAGCATTTT.

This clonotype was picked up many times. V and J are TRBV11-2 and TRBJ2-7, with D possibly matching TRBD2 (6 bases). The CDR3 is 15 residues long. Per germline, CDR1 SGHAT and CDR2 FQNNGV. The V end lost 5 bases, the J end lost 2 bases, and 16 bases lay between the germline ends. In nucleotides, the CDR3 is TGTGCCAGCAGCGCCTTCGGAGGGCTACCCTACGAGCAGTACTTC. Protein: CASSAFGGLPYEQYF.

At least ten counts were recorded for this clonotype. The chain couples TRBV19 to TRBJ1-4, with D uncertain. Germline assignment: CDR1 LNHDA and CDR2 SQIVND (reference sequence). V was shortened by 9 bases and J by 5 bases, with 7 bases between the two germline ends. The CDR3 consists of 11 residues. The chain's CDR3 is CASQENEKLFF. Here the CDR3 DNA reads TGTGCCAGCCAGGAGAATGAAAAACTGTTTTTT.

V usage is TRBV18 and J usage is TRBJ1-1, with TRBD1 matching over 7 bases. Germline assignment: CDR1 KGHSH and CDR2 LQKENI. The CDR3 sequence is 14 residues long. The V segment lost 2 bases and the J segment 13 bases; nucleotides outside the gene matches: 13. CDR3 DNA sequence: TGTGCCAGCTCACCAGCGAGAGGGGGCCGATTCGTTTTCTTT. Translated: CASSPARGGRFVFF.